The subject of this entry is one TCR beta chain. The data were obtained in a study of control samples from healthy donors and cancer patients. Germline V gene sequence: CDR1 LGHNA, CDR2 YSLEER. The V end was cut by 2 bases, the J end by 5 bases, with 16 bases between. CDR3 size: 16 residues. TCRdb's copy holds only in-frame clones and misses some; the assay was immunoSEQ multiplex PCR. There are tens of thousands of clones in the sample; around 90% occur only once, and roughly 3.8% lies in the top ten. The sequenced sample was blood. The receptor was isolated from a man aged 50 to 60 in good health. The gene calls are TRBV4-3 and TRBJ2-1; D remains unclear. The CDR3 sequence is CASSQQLAPQNNEQFF. CDR3 sequence (DNA): TGCGCCAGCAGCCAACAACTGGCGCCGCAAAACAATGAGCAGTTCTTC.